This T cell receptor (beta chain) was identified in a study of blood T cell repertoires in COVID-19 (dated by TCRdb to about 2020). Some background on the complete study: The collaborator samples originated in the United States, Italy and Spain and spanned the acute and convalescent phases of COVID-19. The prospective study material was composed of cDNA or gDNA derived from T cells, B-cell-depleted T cells, or PBMCs. Subjects who had been exposed to COVID-19, were actively infected with it, or had recovered from it provided the deeply sampled blood TCRbeta repertoires that made up the dataset. The repertoires were released in a freely available public database meant as a resource for research on the immune response to SARS-CoV-2. Samples came from the ongoing ImmuneRACE study (first 160 participants) plus 1,254 subjects from 6 global collaborators. Nearly every sample came with metadata listing a de-identified subject ID, COVID-19 status, age in years and sex. Where available, HLA class I and class II types were taken from metadata supplied by the sample provider and were not determined by assay-based typing.

What the study reported, not specific to this receptor: The quantity of clinical and demographic metadata differed by source and by participant and was supplied without curation.

TCRbeta CDR3 regions were amplified from genomic DNA using the immunoSEQ Assay, a bias-controlled multiplex PCR. Processing in the source paper ran as follows. The number of nucleated cells in each sample was estimated from the amplification of reference gene primers within the assay. To quantify the absolute abundance of each unique TCRbeta CDR3 rearrangement, sequence reads were collapsed and filtered. Productive Simpson clonality was computed per sample as the square root of Simpson's diversity index over productive rearrangements. In TCRdb, the immuneACCESS table is reduced to in-frame sequences with V and J assigned. These tables do not hold every clone; where another copy was compared, an unresolved V gene accounts for under half, and the others remain unexplained. That table supplies the V and J calls and clone size; D and trimming were determined from the DNA. A total of about 140,000 clones appear in this sample, 80% to 90% of them only once. The ten largest clones capture more than 3.5% of the sample.

A word on this clone: The target of this receptor is not known. No base-level quality is on record; no much larger clone is a single base apart.

Participants in the prospective study were aged roughly 18 to 100 years, lived in about two dozen United States geographic areas, and enrolled through a virtual design. Cohort assignment in the prospective study relied on participant-reported clinical history from a screening survey and a study questionnaire. Recovered participants in ImmuneRACE Cohort 3 were defined as having two consecutive negative NP/OP PCR tests, clearance from a healthcare professional, or resolution of symptoms. Mobile phlebotomists in the prospective study collected whole blood, serum and a nasopharyngeal or oropharyngeal swab from every participant. Over a roughly 2-month period, participants in the prospective study had the option of providing additional blood draws and questionnaires. Blood samples from the prospective study were shipped frozen or at room temperature prior to DNA extraction. The CDR3 sequence holds 16 residues, the cysteine and phenylalanine included. The entry retains the CDR3 DNA only, 48 bases that are in frame from base 1. V is cut by 0 bases and J by 1 base, and the space between the germline ends is 12 bases. The germline V gene provides CDR1 LGHNA and CDR2 YNFKEQ.

The sequence is built from TRBV4-2 and TRBJ1-1; a weak D assignment points to TRBD1 (6 bases agree). The receptor was derived from a man between 45 and 60 years old who had recovered from COVID-19. Sequencing was performed on PBMCs or T cells enriched from blood (not recorded which). The CDR3 protein: CASSQDAGEWNTEAFF. The DNA sequence follows: TGTGCCAGCAGCCAAGACGCAGGGGAATGGAACACTGAAGCTTTCTTT.